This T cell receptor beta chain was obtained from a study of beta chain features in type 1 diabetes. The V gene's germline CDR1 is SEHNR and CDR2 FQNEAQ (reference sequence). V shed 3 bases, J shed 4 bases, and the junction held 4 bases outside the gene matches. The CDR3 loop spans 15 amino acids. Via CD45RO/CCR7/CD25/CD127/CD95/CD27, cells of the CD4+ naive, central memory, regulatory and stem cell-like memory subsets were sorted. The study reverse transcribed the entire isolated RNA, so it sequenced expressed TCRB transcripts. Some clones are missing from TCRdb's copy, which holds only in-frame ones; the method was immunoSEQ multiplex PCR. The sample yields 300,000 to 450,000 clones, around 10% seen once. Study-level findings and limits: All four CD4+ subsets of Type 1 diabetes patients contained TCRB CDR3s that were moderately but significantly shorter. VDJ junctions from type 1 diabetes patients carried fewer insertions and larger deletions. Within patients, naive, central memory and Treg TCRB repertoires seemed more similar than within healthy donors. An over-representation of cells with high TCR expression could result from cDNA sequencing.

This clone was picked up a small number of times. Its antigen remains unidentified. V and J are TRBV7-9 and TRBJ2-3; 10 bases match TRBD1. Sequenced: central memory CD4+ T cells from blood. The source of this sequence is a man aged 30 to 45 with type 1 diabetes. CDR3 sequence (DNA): TGTGCCAGCAGCTTTCGGGACAGGGGCGCAGATACGCAGTATTTT. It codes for CASSFRDRGADTQYF.